This section outlines one T cell receptor beta chain sequence together with its context. The library targeted TCRbeta and was prepared with unique molecular identifiers. MiXCR, applied by TCRdb to the PCR reads, yields one record per CDR3 protein. The data show approximately 520,000 distinct CDR3 sequences, approximately 32% seen once. This CDR3 region has 14 residues. Germline V gene data show CDR1 as LNHDA and CDR2 as SQIVND (reference sequence). The junction had 4 bases not matched to a gene; V was cut back by 3 bases and J by 5 bases. The entry originates in a study of T-cell reconstitution after alpha-beta-depleted transplantation in children.

The chain is built from TRBV19 and TRBJ2-1; TRBD2 aligns across 7 bases. The sample was PBMCs from the stem cell graft donor, taken from the stem cell graft. This TCR derives from a human donor who donated a stem cell graft to a child with aplastic anemia. The CDR3 region is CASSMLAADNEQFF. The CDR3 DNA is TGTGCCAGTAGTATGCTAGCGGCGGACAATGAGCAGTTCTTC. The full variable domain, completed using reference TRBV19 and TRBJ2-1, is DGGITQSPKYLFRKEGQNVTLSCEQNLNHDAMYWYRQDPGQGLRLIYYSQIVNDFQKGDIAEGYSVSREKKESFPLTVTSAQKNPTAFYLCASSMLAADNEQFFGPGTRLTVL.